This TCR beta chain was profiled in a study of OX40 agonist ivuxolimab in advanced cancers. Study-wide background: Patients were treated with ivuxolimab, an agonistic anti-OX40 (CD134) antibody.

In germline, CDR1 is SGHRS, CDR2 YFSETQ. CDR3 length: 15 residues. Trimming took 4 bases from V and 2 from J, leaving 13 bases between them. Only in-frame clones appear in the TCRdb table, and some are missing; sequencing was by immunoSEQ multiplex PCR. Seen here are tens of thousands of clones, 88% observed once, and the top ten hold roughly 6.9%. This TCR was sampled from an adult with an advanced solid tumor such as melanoma, head and neck, liver or kidney cancer. The chain recombines TRBV5-1 with TRBJ2-1; a possible D gene is TRBD1 (5 bases). This sample comprised CD4+ or CD8+ T cells sorted from blood, obtained in a trial of the OX40 agonist ivuxolimab. Here the CDR3 DNA reads TGCGCCAGCAGCGTGGTAAGGGGCACCTACAATGAGCAGTTCTTC. Its translation: CASSVVRGTYNEQFF. Looking up the rest from reference TRBV5-1 and TRBJ2-1 gives the full variable domain: KAGVTQTPRYLIKTRGQQVTLSCSPISGHRSVSWYQQTPGQGLQFLFEYFSETQRNKGNFPGRFSGRQFSNSRSEMNVSTLELGDSALYLCASSVVRGTYNEQFFGPGTRLTVL.